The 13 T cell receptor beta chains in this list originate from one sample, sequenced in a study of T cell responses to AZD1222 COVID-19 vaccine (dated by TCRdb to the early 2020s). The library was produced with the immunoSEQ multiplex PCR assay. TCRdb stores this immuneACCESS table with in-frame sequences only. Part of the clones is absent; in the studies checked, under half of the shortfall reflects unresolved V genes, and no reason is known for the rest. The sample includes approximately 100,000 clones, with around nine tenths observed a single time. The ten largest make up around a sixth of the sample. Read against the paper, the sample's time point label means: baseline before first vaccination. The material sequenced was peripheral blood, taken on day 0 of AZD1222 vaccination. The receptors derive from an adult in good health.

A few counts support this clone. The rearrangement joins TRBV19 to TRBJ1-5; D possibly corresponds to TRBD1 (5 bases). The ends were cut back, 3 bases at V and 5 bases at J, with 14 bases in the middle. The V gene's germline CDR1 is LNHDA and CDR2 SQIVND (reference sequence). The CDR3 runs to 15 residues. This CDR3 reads CASSIDGTPYQPQHF. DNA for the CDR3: TGTGCCAGTAGTATTGACGGGACCCCATATCAGCCCCAGCATTTT.

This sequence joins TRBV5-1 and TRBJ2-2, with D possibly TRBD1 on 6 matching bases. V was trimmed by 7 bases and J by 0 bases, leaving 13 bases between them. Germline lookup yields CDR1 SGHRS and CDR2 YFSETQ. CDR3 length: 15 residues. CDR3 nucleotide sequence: TGCGCCAGCGTTCCGGGACACTCGAACACCGGGGAGCTGTTTTTT. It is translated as CASVPGHSNTGELFF.

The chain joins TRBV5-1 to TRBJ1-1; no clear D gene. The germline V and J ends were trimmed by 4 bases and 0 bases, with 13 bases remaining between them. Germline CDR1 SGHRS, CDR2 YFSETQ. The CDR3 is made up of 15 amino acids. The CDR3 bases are TGCGCCAGCAGCCCCGACGAGAGATTGAACACTGAAGCTTTCTTT. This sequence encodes CASSPDERLNTEAFF. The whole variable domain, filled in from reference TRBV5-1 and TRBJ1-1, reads KAGVTQTPRYLIKTRGQQVTLSCSPISGHRSVSWYQQTPGQGLQFLFEYFSETQRNKGNFPGRFSGRQFSNSRSEMNVSTLELGDSALYLCASSPDERLNTEAFFGQGTRLTVV.

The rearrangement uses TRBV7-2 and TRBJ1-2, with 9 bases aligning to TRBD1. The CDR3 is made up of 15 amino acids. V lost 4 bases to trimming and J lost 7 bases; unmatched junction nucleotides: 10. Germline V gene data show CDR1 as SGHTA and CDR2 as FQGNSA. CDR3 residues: CASSSSGTGSGGYTF. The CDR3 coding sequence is TGTGCCAGCAGCTCTAGCGGGACAGGGTCGGGTGGCTACACCTTC.

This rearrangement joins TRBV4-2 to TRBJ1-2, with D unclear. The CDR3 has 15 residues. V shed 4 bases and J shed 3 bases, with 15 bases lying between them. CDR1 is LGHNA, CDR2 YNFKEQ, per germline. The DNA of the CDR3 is TGTGCCAGCAGCCTGGGAGGAGTTAGCGACTATGGCTACACCTTC. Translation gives CASSLGGVSDYGYTF.

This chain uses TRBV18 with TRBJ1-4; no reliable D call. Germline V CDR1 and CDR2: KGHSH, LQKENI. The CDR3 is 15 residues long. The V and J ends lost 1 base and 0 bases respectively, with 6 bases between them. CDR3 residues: CASSPRAATNEKLFF. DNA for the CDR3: TGTGCCAGCTCACCACGGGCCGCAACTAATGAAAAACTGTTTTTT.

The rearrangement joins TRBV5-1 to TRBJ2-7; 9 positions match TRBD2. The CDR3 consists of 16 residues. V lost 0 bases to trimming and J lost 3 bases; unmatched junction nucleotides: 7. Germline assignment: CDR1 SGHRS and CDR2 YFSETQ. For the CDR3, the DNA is TGCGCCAGCAGCTTGGAAGGTGTAGCGGGAGACTACGAGCAGTACGTC. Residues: CASSLEGVAGDYEQYV.

CDR3: CASSIYREGTQYF. Written as DNA, the CDR3 is TGTGCCAGCAGCATCTACAGGGAAGGTACGCAGTATTTT. V gene TRBV6-2 or TRBV6-3 combines with J gene TRBJ2-3, with a tentative D call TRBD1 (6 bases). V lost 6 bases and J lost 8, with 15 bases in between. This CDR3 has 13 residues. CDR1 and CDR2 from the germline V gene are MNHEY and SVGEGT.

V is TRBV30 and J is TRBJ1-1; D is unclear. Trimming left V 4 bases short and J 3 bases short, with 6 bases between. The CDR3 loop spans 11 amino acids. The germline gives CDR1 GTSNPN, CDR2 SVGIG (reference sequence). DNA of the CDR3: TGTGCCTGGATTTATTACACTGAAGCTTTCTTT. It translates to CAWIYYTEAFF.

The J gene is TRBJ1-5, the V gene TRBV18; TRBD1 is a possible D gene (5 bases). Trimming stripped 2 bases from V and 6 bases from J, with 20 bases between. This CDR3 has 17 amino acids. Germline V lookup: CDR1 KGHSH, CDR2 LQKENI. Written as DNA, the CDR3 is TGTGCCAGCTCACCAACTCCGCCCGGACAACTAAGTCAGCCCCAGCATTTT. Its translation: CASSPTPPGQLSQPQHF.

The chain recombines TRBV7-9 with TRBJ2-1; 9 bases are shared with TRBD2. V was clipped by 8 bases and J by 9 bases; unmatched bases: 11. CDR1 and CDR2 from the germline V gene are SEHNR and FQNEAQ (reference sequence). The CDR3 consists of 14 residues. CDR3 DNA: TGTGCCAGCGAGAGTGGCGGGAGGGCCGGTGAGCAGTTCTTC. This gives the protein CASESGGRAGEQFF.

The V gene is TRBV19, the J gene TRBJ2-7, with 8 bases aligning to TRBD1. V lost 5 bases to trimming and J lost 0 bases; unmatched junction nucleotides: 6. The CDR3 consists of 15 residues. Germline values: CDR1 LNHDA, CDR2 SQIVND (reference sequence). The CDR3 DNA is TGTGCCAGTAGTCTTCGGACAGGGAGCTCCTACGAGCAGTACTTC. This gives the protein CASSLRTGSSYEQYF.

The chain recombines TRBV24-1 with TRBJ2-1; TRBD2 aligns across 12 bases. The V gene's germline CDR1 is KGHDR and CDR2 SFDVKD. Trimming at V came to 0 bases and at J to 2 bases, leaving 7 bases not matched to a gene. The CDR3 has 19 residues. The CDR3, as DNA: TGTGCCACCAGTGATTTGAAGAGGTCTAGCGGGGGGGCCTACAATGAGCAGTTCTTC. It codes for CATSDLKRSSGGAYNEQFF.